This entry lists 30 T cell receptor beta chains sequenced from one sample in a study of T cells in Graves' hyperthyroidism and ophthalmopathy. Template material for amplifying TCR beta CDR3 regions consisted of RNA transcripts. RT-PCR in the first round (using the HTBI primer set) targeted the TCR CDR3. TCRdb processed the multiplex PCR reads anew with MiXCR; each CDR3 protein has one entry. The sample includes about 260,000 distinct CDR3 sequences, approximately 16% of them seen just once. Sequenced sample: blood. These TCRs come from a woman under 30 with Graves' ophthalmopathy.

In its sample, this clonotype was seen many times. The chain couples TRBV6-1 to TRBJ2-5, with D hard to call. Trimming shortened V by 1 base and J by 4 bases, and 10 bases separated the two germline ends. CDR1 and CDR2 from the germline V gene are MNHNS and SASEGT. The CDR3 is 14 amino acids. The CDR3 DNA is TGTGCCAGCAGTGAAGGGCCGGTTTCAGAGACCCAGTACTTC. This codes for CASSEGPVSETQYF.

At least ten counts were recorded for this clonotype. The chain uses TRBV28 and TRBJ2-1; D ambiguous. The V end was cut by 1 base, the J end by 6 bases, with 16 bases between. Per the germline V gene, CDR1 is MDHEN and CDR2 is SYDVKM. The CDR3 covers 16 residues. The CDR3 DNA reads TGTGCCAGCAGTTTATCCTTCTATGGACCTGGCAATGAGCAGTTCTTC. This gives the protein CASSLSFYGPGNEQFF.

This clonotype was observed many times. The V gene is TRBV14, the J gene TRBJ2-1; D assignment may be TRBD1 or TRBD2 (6 bases each). Trimming took 4 bases from V and 9 from J, leaving 25 bases between them. The CDR3 runs to 17 residues. Germline loops: CDR1 SGHDN, CDR2 FVKESK. CDR3 sequence reads: CASSRNVGQRGVGEQFF. For the CDR3, the DNA is TGTGCCAGCAGCCGAAATGTTGGCCAAAGGGGGGTGGGTGAGCAGTTCTTC. Complete variable domain (other parts from reference TRBV14 and TRBJ2-1): EAGVTQFPSHSVIEKGQTVTLRCDPISGHDNLYWYRRVMGKEIKFLLHFVKESKQDESGMPNNRFLAERTGGTYSTLKVQPAELEDSGVYFCASSRNVGQRGVGEQFFGPGTRLTVL.

This clonotype was counted ten times or more. V gene TRBV5-1 combines with J gene TRBJ1-2; D unresolved. The germline V gene has CDR1 SGHRS and CDR2 YFSETQ. Deletions cut 1 base from V and 2 bases from J, with 9 bases between. This CDR3 has 14 amino acids. The CDR3 sequence is CASSLYQTNYGYTF. The CDR3 region has the DNA TGCGCCAGCAGCTTGTATCAAACCAACTATGGCTACACCTTC. The whole variable domain, filled in from reference TRBV5-1 and TRBJ1-2, reads KAGVTQTPRYLIKTRGQQVTLSCSPISGHRSVSWYQQTPGQGLQFLFEYFSETQRNKGNFPGRFSGRQFSNSRSEMNVSTLELGDSALYLCASSLYQTNYGYTFGSGTRLTVV.

This clonotype was counted ten times or more. This chain joins TRBV11-2 and TRBJ1-1; 9 bases align to TRBD1. Trimming cost V 2 bases and J 1 base; bases outside gene matches: 8. The CDR3 runs 17 residues. Germline lookup yields CDR1 SGHAT and CDR2 FQNNGV. CDR3 in amino acids: CASSLYNRGPQNTEAFF. The CDR3 nucleotides are TGTGCCAGCAGCTTATATAACAGGGGGCCTCAGAACACTGAAGCTTTCTTT.

The sample holds many counts of this clonotype. The CDR3 region has the DNA TGTGCCAGCAGCTCTCGGGAGTTAGGGCGCAATGAGCAGTTCTTC. Amino acids: CASSSRELGRNEQFF. The V call is TRBV7-6, the J call TRBJ2-1; D might be TRBD2 (6 bases). The V and J ends lost 4 bases and 6 bases respectively, with 16 bases between them. This CDR3 comprises 15 residues. Germline V CDR1 and CDR2: SGHVS, FNYEAQ.

At least ten counts were recorded for this clonotype. This chain connects TRBV7-2 to TRBJ1-3, with 7 bases lining up with TRBD1. The CDR3 is made up of 16 amino acids. The junction had 5 bases not matched to a gene; V was cut back by 0 bases and J by 3 bases. Germline V gene data show CDR1 as SGHTA and CDR2 as FQGNSA. The CDR3 region has the DNA TGTGCCAGCAGCTTAGCGGGACAGAACCTTGGAAACACCATATATTTT. Its protein product is CASSLAGQNLGNTIYF. The full variable domain, completed using reference TRBV7-2 and TRBJ1-3, is GAGVSQSPSNKVTEKGKDVELRCDPISGHTALYWYRQSLGQGLEFLIYFQGNSAPDKSGLPSDRFSAERTGGSVSTLTIQRTQQEDSAVYLCASSLAGQNLGNTIYFGEGSWLTVV.

This clonotype has at least ten counts. J is TRBJ1-1 and V is TRBV18; D unresolved. CDR3 size: 13 residues. Per the germline V gene, CDR1 is KGHSH and CDR2 is LQKENI. V lost 3 bases, J lost 1 base, and 6 bases lay in between. The chain's CDR3 is CASSPGPNTEAFF. CDR3 DNA sequence: TGTGCCAGCTCACCGGGTCCGAACACTGAAGCTTTCTTT.

At least ten counts were recorded for this clonotype. The rearrangement uses TRBV27 and TRBJ2-7; maybe TRBD1 (6 bases). V shed 7 bases and J shed 5 bases, with 18 bases lying between them. The CDR3 is 14 residues long. Per germline, CDR1 MNHEY and CDR2 SMNVEV (reference sequence). The CDR3 protein is CASNAGQFQDEQYF. CDR3 bases: TGTGCCAGCAACGCTGGACAGTTTCAGGACGAGCAGTACTTC.

The sample holds many counts of this clonotype. This chain joins TRBV5-6 and TRBJ2-1; TRBD2 agrees at 7 bases. V shed 1 base, J shed 1 base, and the junction held 5 bases outside the gene matches. This CDR3 has 16 residues. Germline assignment: CDR1 SGHDT and CDR2 YYEEEE. CDR3 protein: CASSLYSRGSYNEQFF. DNA for the CDR3: TGTGCCAGCAGCTTGTATTCGCGGGGGTCCTACAATGAGCAGTTCTTC.

CDR3 nucleotides: TGTGCCAGCAGTTTGGGTCAGGGCACTAGCACAGATACGCAGTATTTT. This encodes CASSLGQGTSTDTQYF. The chain has TRBV28 and TRBJ2-3; D is perhaps TRBD1 (5 bases). V lost 3 bases and J lost 0, with 13 bases in between. The CDR3 loop spans 16 amino acids. Germline-derived CDR1 and CDR2 are MDHEN and SYDVKM.

This clonotype was counted at least ten times. V usage is TRBV6-1 and J usage is TRBJ1-2; TRBD1 matches at 8 bases. V lost 5 bases and J lost 7; bases outside the gene matches: 9. The CDR3 length is 14 residues. Per the germline V gene, CDR1 is MNHNS and CDR2 is SASEGT. Here the CDR3 DNA reads TGTGCCAGCAGTACGACAGGGGCGCCTCGTGGCTACACCTTC. Translation gives CASSTTGAPRGYTF.

Of note for this clonotype: A much larger clone lies a single base off, so this may be a read error. This chain uses TRBV28 with TRBJ1-1, with D possibly being TRBD1 (5 bases). The CDR3 has 12 amino acids. The germline V gene encodes CDR1 MDHEN and CDR2 SYDVKM. The CDR3 region has the DNA TGTGCCTGCAGCATGGTGGCAGGGAGGGCTTTCTTT. It is translated as CACSMVAGRAFF.

Ten or more counts support this clonotype. V usage is TRBV6-1 and J usage is TRBJ1-2; TRBD1 aligns across 10 bases. The V and J ends lost 5 bases and 8 bases, in that order; junction bases with no gene match: 11. This CDR3 is 15 amino acids long. From germline, CDR1 is MNHNS and CDR2 SASEGT. The CDR3 nucleotides read TGTGCCAGCAGTTTAATGACAGGGGGCGGGTCGGGCTACACCTTC. Residues: CASSLMTGGGSGYTF.

This clonotype was recorded many times. This chain uses TRBV4-3 with TRBJ2-2; TRBD2 might be the D (5 bases). Germline V gives CDR1 LGHNA, CDR2 YSLEER. Trimming left V 0 bases short and J 6 bases short, with 17 bases between. The CDR3 length is 17 residues. The CDR3 DNA is TGCGCCAGCAGCCAAGACGACGCCGGAGGTTACCCCGGGGAGCTGTTTTTT. Translated, it gives CASSQDDAGGYPGELFF.

The V gene is TRBV29-1, the J gene TRBJ2-1; no reliable D call. V lost 0 bases to trimming and J lost 2 bases, with 20 bases between them. This CDR3 has 18 amino acids. Germline CDR1 SQVTM, CDR2 ANQGSEA. The CDR3 sequence: CSVEDLPGTPPAYNEQFF. DNA of the CDR3: TGCAGCGTTGAAGATCTGCCAGGTACTCCCCCTGCCTACAATGAGCAGTTCTTC.

The sample holds many counts of this clonotype. J is TRBJ1-2 and V is TRBV20-1, with D possibly matching TRBD1 (5 bases). CDR1 and CDR2 from the germline V gene are DFQATT and SNEGSKA (reference sequence). This CDR3 has 16 amino acids. V lost 6 bases to trimming and J lost 7 bases, with 27 bases between them. This chain's CDR3 is CSASGNAAGLRGGYTF. CDR3 DNA: TGCAGTGCCAGTGGTAATGCAGCAGGCCTAAGGGGTGGCTACACCTTC.

This clonotype was detected many times. The rearrangement joins TRBV2 to TRBJ2-6; D not resolved. Between the trimmed V and J ends, which lost 4 bases and 9 bases, there was a span of 19 bases. Germline values: CDR1 SNHLY, CDR2 FYNNEI. This CDR3 region has 16 residues. CDR3 in amino acids: CASSVLGTQDLNVLTF. As DNA, the CDR3 is TGTGCCAGCAGTGTGCTCGGCACCCAGGATCTCAACGTCCTGACTTTC. The whole variable domain, filled in from reference TRBV2 and TRBJ2-6, reads EPEVTQTPSHQVTQMGQEVILRCVPISNHLYFYWYRQILGQKVEFLVSFYNNEISEKSEIFDDQFSVERPDGSNFTLKIRSTKLEDSAMYFCASSVLGTQDLNVLTFGAGSRLTVL.

This clonotype has a count of ten or more. The CDR3, as DNA: TGTGCCAGCAGCCTCGCCGCGAGAGATACGCAGTATTTT. The encoded protein is CASSLAARDTQYF. The rearrangement links TRBV28 to TRBJ2-3; D is uncertain. Germline lookup yields CDR1 MDHEN and CDR2 SYDVKM. CDR3 length: 13 residues. The V gene lost 6 bases and the J gene lost 5 bases, with 12 bases spanning the gap.

This clonotype was recorded at least ten times. This chain connects TRBV2 to TRBJ1-1; D call uncertain. The CDR3 consists of 11 residues. V was clipped by 4 bases and J by 7 bases, with 7 bases between them. CDR1 is SNHLY and CDR2 is FYNNEI in the germline V gene. The CDR3 nucleotides are TGTGCCAGCAGTGTAGCTATTGAAGCTTTCTTT. It codes for CASSVAIEAFF.

This clonotype was seen ten or more times. CDR3 protein: CASSTTGTSGQETQYF. For the CDR3, the DNA is TGTGCCAGCAGCACGACCGGGACTAGCGGCCAAGAGACCCAGTACTTC. This sequence joins TRBV7-6 and TRBJ2-5; 11 nucleotides agree with TRBD2. Germline V gene lookup returns CDR1 SGHVS and CDR2 FNYEAQ. Trimming at V came to 5 bases and at J to 1 base, leaving 6 bases not matched to a gene. The CDR3 runs to 16 residues.

The rearrangement links TRBV5-4 to TRBJ2-7; 8 bases line up with TRBD2. CDR1 and CDR2 (germline): SGHNT, YYREEE (reference sequence). This CDR3 contains 14 residues. J was trimmed by 4 bases and V by 4 bases; bases with no gene match: 7. This CDR3 reads CASSRGGGRYEQYF. CDR3 DNA: TGTGCCAGCAGCCGGGGCGGGGGGCGATACGAGCAGTACTTC. Full variable domain (remainder filled in from reference TRBV5-4 and TRBJ2-7): ETGVTQSPTHLIKTRGQQVTLRCSSQSGHNTVSWYQQALGQGPQFIFQYYREEENGRGNFPPRFSGLQFPNYSSELNVNALELDDSALYLCASSRGGGRYEQYFGPGTRLTVT.

On this clonotype: Possible read error: a much larger clone is one base away. The V gene is TRBV27, the J gene TRBJ2-3; tentative D call: TRBD1 (5 bases). The germline gives CDR1 MNHEY, CDR2 SMNVEV (reference sequence). The CDR3 contains 14 residues. CDR3 bases: TGTGCCAGCAGTTTACGGCCGAGCACAGGTACGCAGTATTTT. Amino acids: CASSLRPSTGTQYF.

Many counts were recorded for this clonotype. The chain joins TRBV20-1 to TRBJ1-1, with D tentatively TRBD1 (6 bases). Per the germline V gene, CDR1 is DFQATT and CDR2 is SNEGSKA (reference sequence). Trimming cost V 0 bases and J 3 bases, with 11 bases left between them. CDR3 length equals 14 residues. DNA for the CDR3: TGCAGTGCTAGAGATTGGGGGGGGCACACTGAAGCTTTCTTT. This sequence encodes CSARDWGGHTEAFF.

This clonotype was picked up one time. The chain carries TRBV28 and TRBJ2-1; 15 bases agree with TRBD2. Germline V gene lookup returns CDR1 MDHEN and CDR2 SYDVKM. The CDR3 runs to 18 residues. J gave up 7 bases and V 7 bases, and 14 bases lay outside the gene matches. The DNA for the CDR3 is TGTGCCAGCAACCCAACGGTGAGGACTAGCGGGGGGGGGAATGAGCAGTTCTTC. This codes for CASNPTVRTSGGGNEQFF. Supplemented by reference TRBV28 and TRBJ2-1, the full variable domain reads DVKVTQSSRYLVKRTGEKVFLECVQDMDHENMFWYRQDPGLGLRLIYFSYDVKMKEKGDIPEGYSVSREKKERFSLILESASTNQTSMYLCASNPTVRTSGGGNEQFFGPGTRLTVL.

The chain joins TRBV7-3 to TRBJ2-3, with 12 nucleotides matching TRBD2. CDR3 size: 18 residues. The germline CDR1 and CDR2 sequences are SGHTA and FQGTGA. J was trimmed by 1 base and V by 3 bases; bases with no gene match: 8. The CDR3 DNA reads TGTGCCAGCAGCTTTCGACTAGCGGGGGTCTTCCGCACAGATACGCAGTATTTT. It is translated as CASSFRLAGVFRTDTQYF.

In this sample, this clonotype turned up once. The V gene is TRBV14, the J gene TRBJ2-3; D remains ambiguous. V was trimmed by 0 bases and J by 2 bases, leaving 9 bases between them. The CDR3 covers 15 residues. CDR1 is SGHDN, CDR2 FVKESK, per germline. As DNA, the CDR3 is TGTGCCAGCAGCCAAGATCGCCAGAACACAGATACGCAGTATTTT. It yields the protein CASSQDRQNTDTQYF.

This clonotype has at least ten counts. The chain is built from TRBV27 and TRBJ2-7; 7 nucleotides line up with TRBD1. From germline, CDR1 is MNHEY and CDR2 SMNVEV (reference sequence). V shed 2 bases, J shed 2 bases, and the junction held 9 bases outside the gene matches. The length of the CDR3 is 16 residues. The CDR3 region has the DNA TGTGCCAGCAGTTTAAGTCAAAACAGGGGCCCCTACGAGCAGTACTTC. Translating gives CASSLSQNRGPYEQYF.

The CDR3 bases are TGTGCCAGCAGCTTAGGACAGGGGTCCTACACCTTC. It encodes CASSLGQGSYTF. The gene calls are TRBV11-2 and TRBJ1-2; 8 bases map to TRBD1. The germline gives CDR1 SGHAT, CDR2 FQNNGV. The junction had 2 bases not matched to a gene; V was cut back by 1 base and J by 10 bases. The CDR3 covers 12 residues.

This clonotype came up many times. The rearrangement uses TRBV6-1 and TRBJ2-3; D not resolved. The V gene lost 5 bases and the J gene lost 2 bases, with 11 bases spanning the gap. CDR3 length: 14 residues. Germline V lookup: CDR1 MNHNS, CDR2 SASEGT. The CDR3 nucleotides are TGTGCCAGCAGTTATAATGTCCTCACAGATACGCAGTATTTT. As protein: CASSYNVLTDTQYF.